These 7 T cell receptor beta chains originate from one sample sequenced in a study of beta chain features in type 1 diabetes. What these receptors recognize is not known. Notes on the study in general: A moderate, significant TCRB CDR3 shortening appeared in type 1 diabetes across four CD4+ subsets.

Expressed TCRB transcripts got sequenced, as all isolated RNA was reverse transcribed. Only in-frame clones appear in the TCRdb table, and some are missing; sequencing was by immunoSEQ multiplex PCR. The sample lists a few hundred thousand clones, approximately 12% occurring once. What was sequenced was naive CD4+ T cells from blood. Every receptor here comes from a woman between 18 and 29 years old with type 1 diabetes.

This clone has more than one count but fewer than ten. The J gene is TRBJ1-2, the V gene TRBV7-3, with 9 bases that match TRBD1. V shed 4 bases and J 4 bases; nucleotides not matched to a gene: 1. This CDR3 is built from 13 residues. Germline V gene data show CDR1 as SGHTA and CDR2 as FQGTGA. The DNA of the CDR3 is TGTGCCAGCAGCTCGACAGGGGGCTATGGCTACACCTTC. This codes for CASSSTGGYGYTF.

The chain couples TRBV29-1 to TRBJ1-1; TRBD1 aligns across 9 bases. CDR3 size: 14 residues. The germline CDR1 and CDR2 sequences are SQVTM and ANQGSEA. V shed 2 bases, J shed 4 bases, and the junction held 5 bases outside the gene matches. In DNA form, the CDR3 reads TGCAGCGTTGAAAAGGGACAGGGCGGCACTGAAGCTTTCTTT. It encodes CSVEKGQGGTEAFF. The entire variable domain, with the rest obtained from reference TRBV29-1 and TRBJ1-1, is as follows: SAVISQKPSRDICQRGTSLTIQCQVDSQVTMMFWYRQQPGQSLTLIATANQGSEATYESGFVIDKFPISRPNLTFSTLTVSNMSPEDSSIYLCSVEKGQGGTEAFFGQGTRLTVV.

This clone was recorded a few times. The CDR3 sequence: CASSAPGNQETQYF. The CDR3 coding sequence is TGTGCCAGCAGCGCCCCAGGGAACCAAGAGACCCAGTACTTC. V and J are TRBV5-6 and TRBJ2-5; possible D gene TRBD1, 5 bases. The length of the CDR3 is 14 residues. Trimming left V 4 bases short and J 0 bases short, with 10 bases between. Germline V gene lookup returns CDR1 SGHDT and CDR2 YYEEEE.

Details on this clone: Relative to the germline gene, one junction end is altered; a read error may explain this. This chain's CDR3 is CAISESALNGQFF. DNA of the CDR3: TGTGCCATCAGTGAGTCGGCTCTGAATGGGCAGTTCTTC. V is TRBV10-3 and J is TRBJ2-1; D is unresolved. Germline lookup yields CDR1 ENHRY and CDR2 SYGVKD. The CDR3 is 13 amino acids.

This clone was observed a handful of times. The chain has TRBV5-4 and TRBJ1-2, with TRBD1 as a possible D gene (6 bases). The V gene's germline CDR1 is SGHNT and CDR2 YYREEE (reference sequence). There are 15 residues in the CDR3. V was trimmed by 3 bases and J by 4 bases, leaving 16 bases between them. The CDR3 loop is CASSWGNRASYGYTF. CDR3 in DNA: TGTGCCAGCAGCTGGGGAAACAGGGCTTCCTATGGCTACACCTTC.

This clone was counted a few times. The genes are TRBV23-1 and TRBJ2-1; the match to TRBD2 covers 12 bases. TRBV23-1 is recorded as an ORF, its role being uncertain. V was pared by 6 bases and J by 2 bases, with 5 bases of the junction left unmatched. The CDR3 loop spans 16 amino acids. The CDR3 sequence: CASRETSGGTYNEQFF. CDR3 nucleotide sequence: TGCGCCAGCAGGGAGACTAGCGGGGGAACCTACAATGAGCAGTTCTTC.

In this sample, this clone turned up a few times. The V call is TRBV5-6, the J call TRBJ2-5; D might be TRBD1 (6 bases). V was cut by 4 bases and J by 5 bases, with 24 bases left in between. From germline, CDR1 is SGHDT and CDR2 YYEEEE. The CDR3 length is 17 residues. The CDR3 DNA reads TGTGCCAGCAGCCCCGACGGGACACGGAACACCGAGGAGACCCAGTACTTC. Translation: CASSPDGTRNTEETQYF.